Presented here are 6 T cell receptor beta chains from one specimen sequenced in a study of radiation and T cells in renal cell carcinoma. Time point defined: baseline pretreatment blood. Noted treatment: 15 Gy SBRT to primary tumor, nephrectomy 4 weeks later. Libraries were prepared by immunoSEQ multiplex PCR; TCRdb keeps only in-frame clonotypes and omits some of them. The sample shows 110,000 to 150,000 clones, about 88% of them seen only once. The sequencing used blood, collected from a patient whose treatment included radiotherapy and nephrectomy. These receptor sequences come from a woman between 45 and 65 years old with renal cell carcinoma.

V is TRBV10-3 and J is TRBJ2-5; 9 bases are shared with TRBD2. The CDR3 consists of 13 residues. V shed 11 bases, J shed 5 bases, and the junction held 9 bases outside the gene matches. Germline CDR1 and CDR2: ENHRY and SYGVKD. CDR3 loop: CAARGGAGETQYF. Written as DNA, the CDR3 is TGTGCCGCGCGCGGGGGGGCCGGTGAGACCCAGTACTTC.

The J gene is TRBJ1-2, the V gene TRBV7-9; 7 nucleotides agree with TRBD1. V lost 4 bases, J lost 7 bases, and 6 bases stayed unmatched. The length of the CDR3 is 13 residues. Per germline, CDR1 SEHNR and CDR2 FQNEAQ (reference sequence). CDR3 amino acids: CASSSDRAGGYTF. The CDR3 nucleotides read TGTGCCAGCAGCTCCGACAGGGCGGGTGGCTACACCTTC.

The chain joins TRBV6-5 to TRBJ2-7, with unresolved D. Germline values: CDR1 MNHEY, CDR2 SVGAGI. V lost 11 bases, J lost 3 bases, and 20 bases lay in between. This CDR3 is built from 14 residues. The CDR3 sequence is CARKLGLTVYEQYF. CDR3 coding DNA: TGTGCCCGCAAGTTAGGTCTGACTGTCTACGAGCAGTACTTC.

J is TRBJ2-5 and V is TRBV4-1; 8 nucleotides match TRBD2. The CDR3 covers 16 residues. The J segment lost 1 base and the V segment lost 1 base, leaving 5 bases of the junction unmatched. Germline-derived CDR1 and CDR2 are MGHRA and YSYEKL. CDR3 coding DNA: TGCGCCAGCAGCCAAGCGCAGGGGACTAGCCAAGAGACCCAGTACTTC. The encoded protein is CASSQAQGTSQETQYF.

The chain has TRBV4-2 and TRBJ2-7; D gene ambiguous. V lost 1 base and J lost 3, with 1 base in between. There are 11 residues in the CDR3. Germline loops: CDR1 LGHNA, CDR2 YNFKEQ. CDR3 bases: TGTGCCAGCAGCCAAGTCTACGAGCAGTACTTC. This translates into CASSQVYEQYF.

V is TRBV5-5 and J is TRBJ2-3; 12 bases match TRBD2. The CDR3 is made up of 18 amino acids. From germline, CDR1 is SGHKS and CDR2 YYEKEE (reference sequence). V shed 4 bases and J 0 bases; nucleotides not matched to a gene: 9. This CDR3 reads CASSQRLAGVLSTDTQYF. The CDR3 DNA reads as TGTGCCAGCAGCCAACGACTAGCGGGGGTGTTGAGCACAGATACGCAGTATTTT.